This is a list of T cell receptor beta chains from one sample in a study of T cells in Graves' hyperthyroidism and ophthalmopathy. A single record per CDR3 protein comes from TCRdb applying MiXCR to the multiplex PCR reads. This sample has about 600,000 distinct CDR3 sequences; 14% occur once, and the top ten carry around 7%. The sample was blood. Source of these receptors: a woman under 30 with Graves' ophthalmopathy. The CDR3 runs from the conserved cysteine through the conserved F or W. The order of the fields is J gene, V gene, clone size, D gene, CDR3 protein, CDR3 DNA. D genes are given only for firm matches. Some rows have no size entry. The others give once, few or many, or a class for an expanded clone.

TRBJ1-4,TRBV14,many,NA,CASSQVQGSQEKLFF,TGTGCCAGCAGCCAAGTCCAGGGATCTCAAGAAAAACTGTTTTTT
TRBJ2-7,TRBV27,few,NA,CASNQEEVAYEQYF,TGTGCCAGCAACCAAGAGGAGGTAGCCTACGAGCAGTACTTC
TRBJ2-1,TRBV20-1,many,TRBD1,CSARGRQGSYNEQFF,TGCAGTGCTAGGGGGCGACAGGGATCCTACAATGAGCAGTTCTTC
TRBJ1-2,TRBV6-5,few,TRBD1,CASSYTGQGNGYTF,TGTGCCAGCAGTTACACCGGACAGGGTAATGGCTACACCTTC
TRBJ2-2,TRBV29-1,few,NA,CSVEEGIGELFF,TGCAGCGTTGAAGAAGGGATCGGGGAGCTGTTTTTT
TRBJ2-3,TRBV10-3,many,NA,CAISETSRGSTDTQYF,TGTGCCATCAGTGAGACGTCTAGAGGGAGCACAGATACGCAGTATTTT
TRBJ1-1,TRBV5-5,NA,NA,CASKLRIREATEAFF,TGTGCCAGCAAGCTCAGGATTCGGGAAGCCACTGAAGCTTTCTTT
TRBJ2-3,TRBV10-3,NA,NA,CATVRTSNADTQYF,TGTGCCACTGTTAGGACGTCTAATGCAGATACGCAGTATTTT
TRBJ2-1,TRBV20-1,NA,TRBD2,CSAGGIAGEYNEQFF,TGCAGTGCTGGGGGGATAGCGGGAGAGTACAATGAGCAGTTCTTC
TRBJ1-3,TRBV6-1,NA,NA,CASTMEGGSGNTIYF,TGTGCCAGCACCATGGAGGGAGGGTCTGGAAACACCATATATTTT
TRBJ1-5,TRBV4-1,many,NA,CASSPRAGLNQPQHF,TGCGCCAGCAGCCCACGCGCGGGCCTAAATCAGCCCCAGCATTTT
TRBJ2-1,TRBV5-4,many,NA,CASSSSGDSEQFF,TGTGCCAGCAGCTCCTCGGGTGACAGTGAGCAGTTCTTC
TRBJ1-1,TRBV6-5,NA,NA,CASSYSTNLGTEAFF,TGTGCCAGCAGTTACTCGACGAATCTAGGCACTGAAGCTTTCTTT
TRBJ2-3,TRBV7-9,many,NA,CASSLVFDTQYF,TGTGCCAGCAGCTTAGTTTTCGATACGCAGTATTTT
TRBJ2-7,TRBV3-1,many,TRBD2,CASSQDETSGRREQYF,TGTGCCAGCAGCCAAGATGAGACTAGCGGGAGAAGAGAGCAGTACTTC
TRBJ1-5,TRBV6-1,many,NA,CASSARPQGNQPQHF,TGTGCCAGCAGTGCCCGGCCGCAAGGCAATCAGCCCCAGCATTTT